Presented here are 27 T cell receptor beta chains from one specimen sequenced in a study of blood T cell repertoires in COVID-19. This table comes from immunoSEQ multiplex PCR, and its TCRdb copy is limited to in-frame clones, with some not included. The data show about 160,000 clones, 80% to 90% seen once. Sequencing was done on a sample of peripheral blood. The receptor set was obtained from a man between 65 and 79 years old with acute or convalescent COVID-19.

The chain recombines TRBV6-5 with TRBJ2-3, with 9 bases identical to TRBD2. The germline gives CDR1 MNHEY, CDR2 SVGAGI. The CDR3 runs to 15 residues. V lost 7 bases, J lost 7 bases, and 12 bases stayed unmatched. CDR3 residues: CASTQGSGSLNTQYF. The CDR3 DNA follows: TGTGCCAGCACCCAGGGTAGCGGGAGTTTAAATACGCAGTATTTT.

The V call is TRBV18, the J call TRBJ2-1; 8 positions agree with TRBD2. CDR1 is KGHSH and CDR2 is LQKENI in the germline V gene. V shed 5 bases and J 5 bases; nucleotides not matched to a gene: 8. The CDR3 totals 15 residues. The CDR3 here is CASSISGSTHNEQFF. CDR3 bases: TGTGCCAGCTCAATAAGCGGGAGCACCCACAATGAGCAGTTCTTC.

J is TRBJ2-5 and V is TRBV3-1 (or the pseudogene TRBV3-2); TRBD2 agrees at 16 bases. This CDR3 region has 18 residues. The J segment lost 5 bases and the V segment lost 6 bases, leaving 12 bases of the junction unmatched. Germline V gene sequence: CDR1 LGHDT, CDR2 YNNKEL (reference sequence). In DNA form, the CDR3 reads TGTGCCAGCAGACGTAAGCCGGGACTAGCGGGAGGGAGGGAGACCCAGTACTTC. The encoded protein is CASRRKPGLAGGRETQYF.

The J gene is TRBJ1-1, the V gene TRBV27; tentative D call: TRBD1 (5 bases). V lost 7 bases to trimming and J lost 4 bases, with 10 bases between them. This CDR3 comprises 12 residues. Germline values: CDR1 MNHEY, CDR2 SMNVEV (reference sequence). CDR3: CASKQGSTEAFF. The CDR3 bases are TGTGCCAGCAAGCAGGGTAGCACTGAAGCTTTCTTT.

The chain combines TRBV7-9 with TRBJ1-5; 7 bases line up with TRBD1. Unmatched junction bases numbered 0, after V lost 1 base and J lost 3 bases. The V gene's germline CDR1 is SEHNR and CDR2 FQNEAQ (reference sequence). This CDR3 has 14 residues. The CDR3 bases are TGTGCCAGCAGCTTAGAGGGGGCCAATCAGCCCCAGCATTTT. Its translation is CASSLEGANQPQHF.

V gene TRBV19 combines with J gene TRBJ1-2, with D possibly TRBD1 on 6 matching bases. Trimming pared 7 bases from V and 0 bases from J, leaving 12 bases between. The length of the CDR3 is 14 residues. The V gene's germline CDR1 is LNHDA and CDR2 SQIVND (reference sequence). The CDR3 region has the DNA TGTGCCAGTACCGTCTCAGGGGCTAACTATGGCTACACCTTC. Amino acid sequence: CASTVSGANYGYTF.

This rearrangement joins TRBV11-2 to TRBJ2-7, with D unclear. The CDR3 spans 14 residues. Germline CDR1 is SGHAT and CDR2 is FQNNGV. The V end was cut by 1 base, the J end by 3 bases, with 10 bases between. This chain's CDR3 is CASSLVNRDYEQYF. The CDR3 DNA reads as TGTGCCAGCAGCTTAGTAAACAGAGACTACGAGCAGTACTTC.

V usage is TRBV27 and J usage is TRBJ2-7; D perhaps matches TRBD1 (5 bases). V was pared by 2 bases and J by 2 bases, with 10 bases between. Germline values: CDR1 MNHEY, CDR2 SMNVEV (reference sequence). This CDR3 has 14 amino acids. CDR3 nucleotides: TGTGCCAGCAGTTTAAGAGAGACAGCCTACGAGCAGTACTTC. Translation: CASSLRETAYEQYF.

The V gene is TRBV5-4, the J gene TRBJ2-7; 10 positions match TRBD2. Germline trimming cut 3 bases from V and 5 bases from J; bases unmatched to any gene: 2. Germline V gene data show CDR1 as SGHNT and CDR2 as YYREEE (reference sequence). This CDR3 spans 13 amino acids. The CDR3 region has the DNA TGTGCCAGCAGCTCCGGGACTAGCGACGAGCAGTACTTC. Residues: CASSSGTSDEQYF.

The chain links TRBV7-2 to TRBJ2-7; 11 bases fit TRBD2. Losses at the gene ends were 5 bases for V and 2 bases for J; bases not matched to a gene: 8. The CDR3 sequence is 16 residues long. Germline lookup yields CDR1 SGHTA and CDR2 FQGNSA. DNA of the CDR3: TGTGCCAGCAGCCCTACCGGGACTAGCGGCACCTACGAGCAGTACTTC. It specifies CASSPTGTSGTYEQYF.

This sequence joins TRBV19 and TRBJ2-6; D is perhaps TRBD1 (6 bases). CDR1 is LNHDA, CDR2 SQIVND, per germline (reference sequence). The CDR3 loop spans 17 amino acids. V was shortened by 3 bases and J by 2 bases, with 14 bases between the two germline ends. CDR3 residues: CASSMSQGSAGANVLTF. CDR3 DNA: TGTGCCAGTAGTATGAGCCAGGGGAGTGCTGGGGCCAACGTCCTGACTTTC.

Notes on this clone: One junction end does not reproduce the germline sequence, and a read error may be involved. CDR3 residues: CASTIAGGINEQFF. In nucleotides, the CDR3 is TGTGCCAGTACTATAGCGGGAGGGATCAATGAGCAGTTCTTC. V usage is TRBV19 and J usage is TRBJ2-1, with 11 bases fitting TRBD2. Germline V gene lookup returns CDR1 LNHDA and CDR2 SQIVND (reference sequence). This CDR3 is built from 14 residues. The full variable domain, completed using reference TRBV19 and TRBJ2-1, is DGGITQSPKYLFRKEGQNVTLSCEQNLNHDAMYWYRQDPGQGLRLIYYSQIVNDFQKGDIAEGYSVSREKKESFPLTVTSAQKNPTAFYLCASTIAGGINEQFFGPGTRLTVL.

V usage is TRBV28 and J usage is TRBJ1-1; TRBD1 might be the D (5 bases). V lost 3 bases and J 1 base, leaving 12 bases between the germline ends. Germline values: CDR1 MDHEN, CDR2 SYDVKM. This CDR3 has 15 residues. The DNA for the CDR3 is TGTGCCAGCAGTTTGAGTCAGGGCGGGAACACTGAAGCTTTCTTT. Translation gives CASSLSQGGNTEAFF.

The chain couples TRBV5-5 to TRBJ2-1, with 9 bases lining up with TRBD2. The CDR3 is 17 residues long. Germline V gives CDR1 SGHKS, CDR2 YYEKEE (reference sequence). With 0 bases clipped from V and 5 bases from J, the junction kept 9 bases outside the gene matches. DNA for the CDR3: TGTGCCAGCAGCTTGGCTAGCGGGGTAGGTCGAAACAATGAGCAGTTCTTC. Its translation is CASSLASGVGRNNEQFF.

The V and J genes are TRBV5-6 and TRBJ1-2; D might be TRBD1 (5 bases). The CDR3 is made up of 16 amino acids. Trimming left V 0 bases short and J 8 bases short, with 20 bases between. Germline V gene data show CDR1 as SGHDT and CDR2 as YYEEEE. Here the CDR3 reads CASSLAGGAGTGGYTF. In DNA form, the CDR3 reads TGTGCCAGCAGCTTGGCCGGTGGGGCAGGTACAGGAGGCTACACCTTC.

The rearrangement links TRBV11-3 to TRBJ2-3; tentative D call: TRBD2 (7 bases). The CDR3 extends over 15 amino acids. Trimming removed 5 bases from V and 3 bases from J, with 15 bases in between. CDR1 is SGHNT, CDR2 YENEEA, per germline. CDR3 DNA sequence: TGTGCCAGCAGCGCCCGCGGGGGCCGTACAGATACGCAGTATTTT. This gives the protein CASSARGGRTDTQYF.

The chain uses TRBV7-8 and TRBJ2-1; D is possibly TRBD1 (5 bases). Trimming left V 5 bases short and J 5 bases short, with 13 bases between. Germline V gene data show CDR1 as SGHVS and CDR2 as FQNEAQ. The CDR3 covers 14 residues. The CDR3 reads CASSPNAGNNEQFF. The CDR3 DNA follows: TGTGCCAGCAGCCCGAACGCAGGGAACAATGAGCAGTTCTTC.

The V and J genes are TRBV28 and TRBJ1-5, with 12 bases aligning to TRBD1. The CDR3 covers 17 residues. V lost 5 bases and J lost 3; bases outside the gene matches: 8. Germline-derived CDR1 and CDR2 are MDHEN and SYDVKM. CDR3: CASSPPGTGGLNQPQHF. The CDR3 nucleotides are TGTGCCAGCAGTCCTCCCGGGACAGGGGGCCTCAATCAGCCCCAGCATTTT.

The chain has TRBV29-1 and TRBJ2-7; TRBD2 matches 10 bases. The V gene's germline CDR1 is SQVTM and CDR2 ANQGSEA. V shed 5 bases and J 6 bases; nucleotides not matched to a gene: 13. The CDR3 contains 15 residues. CDR3 amino acids: CSVLGLAGVPGEQYF. The DNA for the CDR3 is TGCAGCGTTCTCGGGCTAGCGGGAGTCCCTGGCGAGCAGTACTTC.

This clone has a single count. This chain links TRBV30 with TRBJ2-7, with TRBD2 matching over 10 bases. The CDR3 is 15 amino acids. The germline gives CDR1 GTSNPN, CDR2 SVGIG (reference sequence). After removal of 1 base from V and 3 bases from J, the junction contained 6 bases not matched to a gene. Here the CDR3 reads CAWSESASGSYEQYF. The CDR3 DNA is TGTGCCTGGAGTGAATCGGCTAGCGGGAGCTACGAGCAGTACTTC. The full variable domain, its missing parts supplied by reference TRBV30 and TRBJ2-7, is SQTIHQWPATLVQPVGSPLSLECTVEGTSNPNLYWYRQAAGRGLQLLFYSVGIGQISSEVPQNLSASRPQDRQFILSSKKLLLSDSGFYLCAWSESASGSYEQYFGPGTRLTVT.

The CDR3 loop is CASSRFSSGPYEQYF. DNA of the CDR3: TGTGCCAGCAGCCGCTTTTCTAGCGGGCCATACGAGCAGTACTTC. The J gene is TRBJ2-7, the V gene TRBV14, with 8 bases lining up with TRBD2. The junction had 9 bases not matched to a gene; V was cut back by 4 bases and J by 4 bases. Germline loops: CDR1 SGHDN, CDR2 FVKESK. This CDR3 contains 15 residues.

J is TRBJ2-7 and V is TRBV14; D is uncertain. Trimming took off 4 bases at V and 7 bases at J, with 8 bases between the two ends. The germline gives CDR1 SGHDN, CDR2 FVKESK. This CDR3 comprises 11 residues. DNA of the CDR3: TGTGCCAGCAGCCTAGGCGGTGAGCAGTACTTC. This gives the protein CASSLGGEQYF.

J is TRBJ2-7 and V is TRBV19, with 10 bases that match TRBD1. The CDR3 covers 14 residues. Germline V gene data show CDR1 as LNHDA and CDR2 as SQIVND (reference sequence). The V gene end was trimmed by 5 bases and the J gene end by 4 bases; junction bases not matched to a gene: 5. CDR3 protein: CASSFGQGGYEQYF. As DNA, the CDR3 is TGTGCCAGTAGTTTCGGACAGGGGGGATACGAGCAGTACTTC.

This clone was seen at least ten times. The V and J genes are TRBV7-2 and TRBJ2-1, with 8 bases that match TRBD1. J gave up 13 bases and V 5 bases, and 7 bases lay outside the gene matches. Per the germline V gene, CDR1 is SGHTA and CDR2 is FQGNSA. This CDR3 has 12 residues. In DNA form, the CDR3 reads TGTGCCAGCAGCAGACCGGGGACAGGTCAGTTCTTC. Amino acids: CASSRPGTGQFF.

CDR3 amino acids: CASSQLRLAGVEEQFF. CDR3 bases: TGTGCCAGCAGCCAGCTAAGACTAGCGGGAGTAGAAGAGCAGTTCTTC. V usage is TRBV14 and J usage is TRBJ2-1, with TRBD2 identical over 12 bases. The trim removed 3 bases at V and 10 bases at J, leaving 10 bases unmatched. Germline-derived CDR1 and CDR2 are SGHDN and FVKESK. The CDR3 length is 16 residues.

The V and J genes are TRBV7-2 and TRBJ2-7, with D uncertain. V was clipped by 7 bases and J by 1 base, with 11 bases between them. Germline-derived CDR1 and CDR2 are SGHTA and FQGNSA. The CDR3 extends over 13 amino acids. Here the CDR3 reads CASNHGPSYEQYF. The DNA for the CDR3 is TGTGCCAGCAATCACGGTCCGTCCTACGAGCAGTACTTC.

J is TRBJ2-7 and V is TRBV5-6; 7 nucleotides agree with TRBD2. The germline gives CDR1 SGHDT, CDR2 YYEEEE. The CDR3 is made up of 15 amino acids. V shed 2 bases, J shed 0 bases, and the junction held 5 bases outside the gene matches. The CDR3, as DNA: TGTGCCAGCAGCTTAGTGGGAGGGAGCTCCTACGAGCAGTACTTC. Its protein product is CASSLVGGSSYEQYF.